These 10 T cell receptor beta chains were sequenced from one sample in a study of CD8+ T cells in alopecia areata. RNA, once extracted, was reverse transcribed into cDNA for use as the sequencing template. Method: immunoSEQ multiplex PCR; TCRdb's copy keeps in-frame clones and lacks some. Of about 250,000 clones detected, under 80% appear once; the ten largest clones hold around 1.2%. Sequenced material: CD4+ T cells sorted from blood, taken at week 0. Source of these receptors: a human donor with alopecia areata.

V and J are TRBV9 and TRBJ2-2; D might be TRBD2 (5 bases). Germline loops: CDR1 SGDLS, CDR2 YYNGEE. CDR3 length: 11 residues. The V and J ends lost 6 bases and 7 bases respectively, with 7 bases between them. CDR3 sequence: CASNGNGELFF. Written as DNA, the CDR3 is TGTGCCAGCAACGGGAACGGGGAGCTGTTTTTT.

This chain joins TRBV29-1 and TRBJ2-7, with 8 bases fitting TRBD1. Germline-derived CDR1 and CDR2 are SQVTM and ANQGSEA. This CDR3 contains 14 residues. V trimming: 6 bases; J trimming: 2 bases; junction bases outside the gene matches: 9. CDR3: CSVTSGTGTYEQYF. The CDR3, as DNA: TGCAGCGTCACCTCCGGGACAGGAACCTACGAGCAGTACTTC.

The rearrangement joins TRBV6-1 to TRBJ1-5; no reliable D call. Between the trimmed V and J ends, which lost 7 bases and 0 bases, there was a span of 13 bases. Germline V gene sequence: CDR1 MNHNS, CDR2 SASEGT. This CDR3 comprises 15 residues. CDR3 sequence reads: CASTEAPFSNQPQHF. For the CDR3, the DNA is TGTGCCAGCACCGAGGCCCCTTTTAGCAATCAGCCCCAGCATTTT.

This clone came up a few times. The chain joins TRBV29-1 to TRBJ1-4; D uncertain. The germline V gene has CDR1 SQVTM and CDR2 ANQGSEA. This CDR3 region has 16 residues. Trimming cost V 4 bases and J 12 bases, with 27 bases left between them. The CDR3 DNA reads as TGCAGCGTTGGGGAACCGGGAGGAGCTACGTTTTCGGAACTGTTTTTT. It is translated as CSVGEPGGATFSELFF.

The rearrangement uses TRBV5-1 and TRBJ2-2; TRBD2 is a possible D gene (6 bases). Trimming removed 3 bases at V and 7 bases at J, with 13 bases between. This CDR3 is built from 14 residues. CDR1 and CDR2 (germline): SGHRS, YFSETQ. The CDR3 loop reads CASSSGTQSGELFF. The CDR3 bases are TGCGCCAGCAGCTCTGGGACTCAGAGCGGGGAGCTGTTTTTT.

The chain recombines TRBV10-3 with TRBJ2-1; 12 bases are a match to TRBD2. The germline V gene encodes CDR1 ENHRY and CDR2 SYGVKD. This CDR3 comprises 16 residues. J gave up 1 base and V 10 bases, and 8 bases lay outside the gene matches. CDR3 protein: CATDRLAGASYNEQFF. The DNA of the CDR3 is TGTGCCACCGATAGACTAGCGGGGGCGTCCTACAATGAGCAGTTCTTC.

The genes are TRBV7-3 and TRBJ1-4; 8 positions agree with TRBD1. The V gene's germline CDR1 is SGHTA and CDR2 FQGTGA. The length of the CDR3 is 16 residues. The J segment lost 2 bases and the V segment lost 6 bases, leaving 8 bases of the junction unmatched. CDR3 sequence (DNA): TGTGCCAGCAGTACGCCCAGGGGGCAGACTAATGAAAAACTGTTTTTT. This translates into CASSTPRGQTNEKLFF.

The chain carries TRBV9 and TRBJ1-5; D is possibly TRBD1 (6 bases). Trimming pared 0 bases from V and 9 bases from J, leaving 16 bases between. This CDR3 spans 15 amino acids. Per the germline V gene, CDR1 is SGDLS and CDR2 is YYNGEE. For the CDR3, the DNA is TGTGCCAGCAGCGTAGATGGACAGCAATCACCGCCCCAGCATTTT. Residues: CASSVDGQQSPPQHF.

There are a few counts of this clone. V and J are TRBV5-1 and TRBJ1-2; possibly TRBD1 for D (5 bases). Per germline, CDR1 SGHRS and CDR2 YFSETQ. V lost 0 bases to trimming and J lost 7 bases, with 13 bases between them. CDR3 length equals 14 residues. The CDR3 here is CASSLEGRVSGYTF. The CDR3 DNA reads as TGCGCCAGCAGCTTGGAGGGCAGGGTGTCTGGCTACACCTTC.

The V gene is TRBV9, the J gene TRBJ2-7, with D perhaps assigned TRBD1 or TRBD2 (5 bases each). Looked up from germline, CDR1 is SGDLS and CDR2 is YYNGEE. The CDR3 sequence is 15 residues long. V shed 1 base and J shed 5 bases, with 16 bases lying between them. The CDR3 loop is CASSVSEGFRHEQYF. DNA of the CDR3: TGTGCCAGCAGCGTATCTGAGGGGTTTCGGCACGAGCAGTACTTC.